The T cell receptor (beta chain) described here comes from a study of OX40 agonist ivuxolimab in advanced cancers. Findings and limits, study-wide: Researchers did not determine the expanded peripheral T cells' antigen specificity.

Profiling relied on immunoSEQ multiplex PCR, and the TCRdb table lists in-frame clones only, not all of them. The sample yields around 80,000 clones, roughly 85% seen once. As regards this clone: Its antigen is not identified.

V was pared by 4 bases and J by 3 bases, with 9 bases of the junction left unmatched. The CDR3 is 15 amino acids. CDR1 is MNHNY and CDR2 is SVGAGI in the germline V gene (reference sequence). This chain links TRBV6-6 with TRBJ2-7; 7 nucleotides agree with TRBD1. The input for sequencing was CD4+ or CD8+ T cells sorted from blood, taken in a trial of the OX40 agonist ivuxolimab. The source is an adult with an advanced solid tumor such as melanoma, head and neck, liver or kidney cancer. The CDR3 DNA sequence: TGTGCCAGCAGTTCCGACAGGGAGAGGGTCTACGAGCAGTACTTC. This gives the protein CASSSDRERVYEQYF.